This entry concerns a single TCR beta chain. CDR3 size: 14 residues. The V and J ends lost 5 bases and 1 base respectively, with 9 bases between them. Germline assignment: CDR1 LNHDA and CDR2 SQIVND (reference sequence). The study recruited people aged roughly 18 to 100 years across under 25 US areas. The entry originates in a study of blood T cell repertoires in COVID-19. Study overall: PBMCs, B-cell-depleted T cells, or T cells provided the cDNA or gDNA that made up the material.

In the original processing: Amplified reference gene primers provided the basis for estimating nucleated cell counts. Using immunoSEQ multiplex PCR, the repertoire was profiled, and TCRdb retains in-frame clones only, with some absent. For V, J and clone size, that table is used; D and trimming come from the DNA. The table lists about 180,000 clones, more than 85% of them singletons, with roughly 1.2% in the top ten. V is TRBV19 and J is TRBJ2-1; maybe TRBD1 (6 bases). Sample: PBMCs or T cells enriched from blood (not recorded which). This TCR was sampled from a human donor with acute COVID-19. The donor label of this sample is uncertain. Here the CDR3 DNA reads TGTGCCAGTAGTTGGCAGGGGTCCTACAATGAGCAGTTCTTC. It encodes CASSWQGSYNEQFF.